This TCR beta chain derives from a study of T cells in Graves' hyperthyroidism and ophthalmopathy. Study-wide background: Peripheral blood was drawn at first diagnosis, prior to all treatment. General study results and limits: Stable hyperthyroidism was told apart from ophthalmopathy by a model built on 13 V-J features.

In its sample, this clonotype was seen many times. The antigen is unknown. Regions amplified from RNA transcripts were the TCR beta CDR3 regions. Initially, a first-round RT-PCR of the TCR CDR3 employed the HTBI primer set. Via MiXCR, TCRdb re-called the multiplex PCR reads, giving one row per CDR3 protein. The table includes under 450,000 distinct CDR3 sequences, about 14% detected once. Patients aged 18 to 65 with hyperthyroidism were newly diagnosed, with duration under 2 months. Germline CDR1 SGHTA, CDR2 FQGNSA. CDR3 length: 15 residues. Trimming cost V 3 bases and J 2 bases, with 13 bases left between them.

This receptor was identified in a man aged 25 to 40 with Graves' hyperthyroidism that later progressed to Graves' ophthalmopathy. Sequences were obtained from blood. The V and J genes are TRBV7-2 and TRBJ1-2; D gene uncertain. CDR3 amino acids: CASSLTRGPNYGYTF. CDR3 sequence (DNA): TGTGCCAGCAGCTTGACGAGAGGCCCAAACTATGGCTACACCTTC.